A selection of T cell receptor beta chains follows, all from one sample in a study of shared clonotypes between healthy human individuals. The protocol was immunoSEQ multiplex PCR, while the TCRdb copy is restricted to in-frame clones and leaves out a portion. The sample carries more than 400,000 clones, approximately 95% recorded once. Sequences were obtained from naive CD4+ T cells sorted from blood. These receptors were obtained from a woman younger than 45 in good health. CDR3s include the opening cysteine and the closing phenylalanine or tryptophan. The D gene is left open where the match is weak. For some rows the clone size is stated as once, few or many, or as a class when expanded; others skip it.

d_call	v_call	j_call	clone_size	cdr3_aa	cdr3_nt
TRBD1	TRBV6-1	TRBJ1-4	NA	CASSSQGPTNEKLFF	TGTGCCAGCAGTTCACAGGGGCCAACTAATGAAAAACTGTTTTTT
TRBD2	TRBV28	TRBJ2-7	NA	CASSLASGRSYEQYF	TGTGCCAGCAGTTTAGCTAGCGGGAGATCCTACGAGCAGTACTTC
TRBD1	TRBV27	TRBJ2-1	NA	CASEPRPNRGNEQFF	TGTGCCAGCGAACCCCGCCCGAACAGGGGGAATGAGCAGTTCTTC
NA	TRBV27	TRBJ1-1	NA	CASSLSGGRAFF	TGTGCCAGCAGTTTATCTGGGGGGCGAGCTTTCTTT
NA	TRBV19	TRBJ2-1	NA	CASSNSMGGSNEQFF	TGTGCCAGTAGTAATTCTATGGGAGGTTCCAATGAGCAGTTCTTC
NA	TRBV5-3	TRBJ1-5	few	CARSVPRDKRFINQPQHF	TGTGCCAGAAGCGTACCCCGGGACAAACGATTTATTAATCAGCCCCAGCATTTT
NA	TRBV14	TRBJ1-6	NA	CASSQARVLHF	TGTGCCAGCAGCCAAGCCAGGGTCCTCCACTTT
NA	TRBV2	TRBJ1-2	NA	CASNGGVGYGYTF	TGTGCCTCCAATGGGGGTGTGGGCTATGGCTACACCTTC
NA	TRBV5-1	TRBJ1-2	once	CASSLRRNYGYTF	TGCGCCAGCAGCTTGCGCAGAAACTATGGCTACACCTTC
NA	TRBV5-1	TRBJ1-3	once	CASSLTGDGGNTIYF	TGCGCCAGCAGTCTCACCGGAGATGGAGGAAACACCATATATTTT
TRBD2	TRBV5-1	TRBJ2-5	NA	CASSLTPGLAGQETQYF	TGCGCCAGCAGCTTGACGCCGGGACTAGCTGGGCAAGAGACCCAGTACTTC
NA	TRBV5-1	TRBJ2-1	NA	CASSLQDNEQFF	TGCGCCAGCAGCCTACAGGACAATGAGCAGTTCTTC
NA	TRBV7-9	TRBJ2-7	NA	CAISGGNYEQYF	TGTGCCATCTCGGGCGGGAACTACGAGCAGTACTTC
TRBD2	TRBV19	TRBJ2-3	NA	CASRQSGRATDTQYF	TGTGCCAGTAGACAAAGCGGGAGGGCTACAGATACGCAGTATTTT
NA	TRBV4-2	TRBJ2-1	few	CASSHSHPNEQFF	TGTGCCAGCAGCCATTCTCATCCGAATGAGCAGTTCTTC
TRBD2	TRBV6-5	TRBJ2-7	NA	CASRRTSGRSYEQYF	TGTGCCAGCAGAAGGACTAGCGGGAGGTCCTACGAGCAGTACTTC
TRBD2	TRBV6-1	TRBJ2-3	NA	CASSEISGRADTQYF	TGTGCCAGCAGTGAAATTAGCGGGAGGGCCGATACGCAGTATTTT
NA	TRBV7-9	TRBJ1-2	few	CASSFVAGYTF	TGTGCCAGCAGCTTCGTGGCTGGCTACACCTTC
NA	TRBV28	TRBJ2-2	once	CASSSAGAGDTGELFF	TGTGCCAGCAGCTCGGCCGGGGCTGGGGACACCGGGGAGCTGTTTTTT
TRBD2	TRBV7-9	TRBJ2-7	NA	CASSLDRLASSYEQYF	TGTGCCAGCAGCTTAGACCGACTAGCGAGCTCCTACGAGCAGTACTTC
TRBD1	TRBV28	TRBJ2-7	NA	CASRGRTGKTYEQYF	TGTGCCAGCAGAGGAAGGACAGGGAAGACCTACGAGCAGTACTTC
NA	TRBV11-2	TRBJ2-3	once	CASSHRGTPQYSTDTQYF	TGTGCCAGCAGCCATAGGGGCACTCCTCAATATAGCACAGATACGCAGTATTTT
NA	TRBV30	TRBJ1-2	NA	CAWRRGGSGYGYTF	TGTGCCTGGAGGAGGGGAGGTTCCGGCTATGGCTACACCTTC
NA	TRBV6-6	TRBJ1-3	NA	CASTYGKTGNTIYF	TGTGCCAGCACCTATGGGAAGACCGGAAACACCATATATTTT
TRBD2	TRBV6-1	TRBJ2-1	NA	CASSVWREANNEQFF	TGTGCCAGCAGTGTTTGGCGGGAGGCCAACAATGAGCAGTTCTTC
NA	TRBV28	TRBJ2-5	NA	CASSRRQIETQYF	TGTGCCAGCAGCCGAAGACAGATAGAGACCCAGTACTTC
NA	TRBV28	TRBJ1-5	once	CASSLLGKNQPQHF	TGTGCCAGCAGTCTCCTAGGAAAAAATCAGCCCCAGCATTTT
TRBD1	TRBV28	TRBJ2-7	NA	CASSPDRGLYEQYF	TGTGCCAGCAGCCCTGACAGGGGGCTTTACGAGCAGTACTTC
NA	TRBV13	TRBJ2-7	NA	CASSFRDITYEQYF	TGTGCCAGCAGCTTCCGGGACATCACCTACGAGCAGTACTTC
NA	TRBV29-1	TRBJ1-2	NA	CSVDRGDYGYTF	TGCAGCGTTGACAGGGGAGACTATGGCTACACCTTC
TRBD1	TRBV19	TRBJ1-4	NA	CASSIRRGRGEKLFF	TGTGCCAGTAGTATAAGAAGGGGGCGCGGTGAAAAACTGTTTTTT
NA	TRBV30	TRBJ1-6	NA	CAWSVGQGSNSPLHF	TGTGCCTGGAGCGTAGGGCAGGGCAGCAATTCACCCCTCCACTTT
TRBD2	TRBV5-1	TRBJ2-5	NA	CASSYGTSEETQYF	TGCGCCAGCAGCTACGGGACTAGCGAAGAGACCCAGTACTTC
TRBD1	TRBV10-3	TRBJ2-1	NA	CAISWDRLNEQFF	TGTGCCATCTCCTGGGACAGACTCAATGAGCAGTTCTTC
NA	TRBV5-1	TRBJ2-7	NA	CASSLDVSTRQYF	TGCGCCAGCAGCTTGGACGTGAGTACGAGGCAGTACTTC
NA	TRBV19	TRBJ2-7	NA	CASSIWGSYEQYF	TGTGCCAGTAGTATTTGGGGTTCCTACGAGCAGTACTTC
NA	TRBV25-1	TRBJ2-3	once	CAVARGGGTDTQYF	TGTGCCGTAGCAAGGGGGGGCGGCACAGATACGCAGTATTTT